These T cell receptor beta chains were read from a single sample in a study of T cell responses to AZD1222 COVID-19 vaccine. This table comes from immunoSEQ multiplex PCR, and its TCRdb copy is limited to in-frame clones, with some not included. Of approximately 110,000 clones in the sample, roughly 84% are singletons; the top ten hold over 5.5%. This specimen was peripheral blood, taken on day 0 of AZD1222 vaccination. These receptors were taken from an adult in good health. The CDR3 runs from the conserved cysteine through the conserved F or W. D genes are given only for firm matches. Not all rows give a size; the values are once, few, many and, for expanded clones, a class.

TRBV6-5	-	TRBJ2-2	-	TGTGCCAGCAGTATATCCGGGGCCGGGGAGCTGTTTTTT	CASSISGAGELFF
TRBV12-3/TRBV12-4	TRBD1	TRBJ1-1	-	TGTGCCAGCAGCCTGGGACAGGGGGCTGAAGCTTTCTTT	CASSLGQGAEAFF
TRBV4-1	-	TRBJ1-3	-	TGCGCCAGCAGCCAAGTCCCGGGAGACACCTCTGGAAACACCATATATTTT	CASSQVPGDTSGNTIYF
TRBV3-1/TRBV3-2	TRBD1	TRBJ1-5	-	TGTGCCAGCAGCCAGGGATCCGGGACAGGGGGTCAGCCCCAGCATTTT	CASSQGSGTGGQPQHF
TRBV4-3	-	TRBJ1-1	-	TGCGCCAGCAGCCAAGGTTGGGGCAGCGGGAACACTGAAGCTTTCTTT	CASSQGWGSGNTEAFF
TRBV11-2	TRBD1	TRBJ1-6	once	TGTGCCAGCAGTCCTGTAGGGGGCCCCTATAATTCACCCCTCCACTTT	CASSPVGGPYNSPLHF
TRBV29-1	TRBD1	TRBJ1-1	-	TGCAGCGCCGAACAGGGGATGAACACTGAAGCTTTCTTT	CSAEQGMNTEAFF
TRBV18	-	TRBJ2-5	-	TGTGCCAGCTCACCAGACCAGGGGGAGACCCAGTACTTC	CASSPDQGETQYF
TRBV2	TRBD2	TRBJ2-5	-	TGTGCCAGCAGCCACACCGGGACTAGCGGCCAAGAGACCCAGTACTTC	CASSHTGTSGQETQYF
TRBV27	TRBD1	TRBJ2-1	-	TGTGCCAGCAGACCAGACAGGGAAACCTACAATGAGCAGTTCTTC	CASRPDRETYNEQFF
TRBV19	TRBD1	TRBJ1-5	-	TGTGCCAGTAGTACTCGACCCACAGGGGCCAGCAATCAGCCCCAGCATTTT	CASSTRPTGASNQPQHF
TRBV7-6	TRBD1	TRBJ1-2	-	TGTGCCAGCAGCGTAGGGACAGGGGATGGCTACACCTTC	CASSVGTGDGYTF
TRBV19	TRBD1	TRBJ1-2	once	TGTGCCAGTAGTAGGGGACAGATGTATGGCTACACCTTC	CASSRGQMYGYTF
TRBV15	TRBD1	TRBJ2-7	-	TGTGCCACCAGCAGAGCCGGACAGGGCCTCTCCTACGAGCAGTACTTC	CATSRAGQGLSYEQYF
TRBV5-1	-	TRBJ2-1	-	TGCGCCAGCAGCTTGGGGGAACACAATGAGCAGTTCTTC	CASSLGEHNEQFF
TRBV4-3	-	TRBJ2-3	-	TGCGCCAGCAGCGGATGGGGAGGTACAGATACGCAGTATTTT	CASSGWGGTDTQYF
TRBV12-3/TRBV12-4	-	TRBJ1-6	-	TGTGCCAGCAAGACTTTGAATTCACCCCTCCACTTT	CASKTLNSPLHF